The rows below give T cell receptor beta chains drawn from one sample of a study of T cell responses to AZD1222 COVID-19 vaccine. Clones were read by immunoSEQ multiplex PCR, and TCRdb kept only the in-frame ones, dropping some. The sample has tens of thousands of clones; 75% to 90% are singletons. Sequenced material: peripheral blood, taken on day 0 of MenACWY control vaccination. These TCRs come from an adult in good health. Each CDR3 is given with its conserved first and last residue. The D gene is left open where the match is weak. Some rows have no size entry. The others give once, few or many, or a class for an expanded clone.

J gene | D gene | clone size | V gene | CDR3 DNA | CDR3 protein
TRBJ2-7 | TRBD2 | . | TRBV18 | TGTGCCAGCTCACCACAACGGTCGGGGGGATCGAGCGGGAGTGCATCCTACGAGCAGTACTTC | CASSPQRSGGSSGSASYEQYF
TRBJ2-2 | TRBD2 | . | TRBV7-9 | TGTGCCAGCAGCTTAGGGGTAGCGGGAGGCTACACCGGGGAGCTGTTTTTT | CASSLGVAGGYTGELFF
TRBJ2-1 | . | few | TRBV7-2 | TGTGCCAGCAGCGGGTTACGGAGGAATGAGCAGTTCTTC | CASSGLRRNEQFF
TRBJ1-5 | . | . | TRBV19 | TGTGCCAGTAGTTCTGCGGGGGGAGGCAATCAGCCCCAGCATTTT | CASSSAGGGNQPQHF
TRBJ1-1 | . | . | TRBV6-2/TRBV6-3 | TGTGCCAGCAGTTACTTTGCAGGTGAAGCTTTCTTT | CASSYFAGEAFF
TRBJ2-2 | . | . | TRBV7-9 | TGTGCCAGCAGCCCGCCAGGACCCGGGGAGCTGTTTTTT | CASSPPGPGELFF
TRBJ2-1 | TRBD2 | . | TRBV7-9 | TGTGCCAGCGGGAGGGCCCAGTCCTATGAGCAGTTCTTC | CASGRAQSYEQFF
TRBJ2-1 | TRBD2 | few | TRBV5-4 | TGTGCCAGCAGCCTCGTGACTAGCGGGAGAAATGAGCAGTTCTTC | CASSLVTSGRNEQFF
TRBJ2-7 | . | . | TRBV5-6 | TGTGCCAGCAACGTTGGTAGGTACGAGCAGTACTTC | CASNVGRYEQYF
TRBJ1-4 | . | few | TRBV30 | TGTGCCTGGACCATGGGGGATGAAAAACTGTTTTTT | CAWTMGDEKLFF
TRBJ1-1 | . | . | TRBV29-1 | TGCAGCGTCCAAGGACAGATAGAAGCTTTCTTT | CSVQGQIEAFF
TRBJ1-6 | TRBD1 | once | TRBV2 | TGTGCCACCGTCGGGACAGGGAGCTCCTATAATTCACCCCTCCACTTT | CATVGTGSSYNSPLHF
TRBJ1-5 | . | . | TRBV12-3/TRBV12-4 | TGTGCCAGCAGTTTAGATCAGCAGCCCCAGCATTTT | CASSLDQQPQHF
TRBJ2-5 | TRBD1 | once | TRBV27 | TGTGCCAGCAGTAAAAACAGGGGAGAGACCCAGTACTTC | CASSKNRGETQYF
TRBJ2-7 | TRBD2 | few | TRBV7-9 | TGTGCCAGCAGCTCGGGACTAGCGGGAGACGAGCAGTACTTC | CASSSGLAGDEQYF
TRBJ2-1 | . | . | TRBV6-2/TRBV6-3 | TGTGCCAGCAGTTACATCCGCAATGAGCAGTTCTTC | CASSYIRNEQFF
TRBJ1-6 | . | . | TRBV11-2 | TGTGCCAGCAGCTCCAGTAGCTCCCCCCTCCACTTT | CASSSSSSPLHF
TRBJ2-7 | . | . | TRBV4-2 | TGTGCCAGCAGCCCCTTCAGGGGCTACGAGCAGTACTTC | CASSPFRGYEQYF
TRBJ2-1 | . | . | TRBV12-3/TRBV12-4 | TGTGCCAGCAGCCCTAGGGCCTACAATGAGCAGTTCTTC | CASSPRAYNEQFF
TRBJ2-5 | . | . | TRBV24-1 | TGTGCCACCAGTGATCCCGGGACTCCACAAGAGACCCAGTACTTC | CATSDPGTPQETQYF
TRBJ2-7 | . | . | TRBV6-6 | TGTGCCAGCAGTTACTACGGGACATACGAGCAGTACTTC | CASSYYGTYEQYF
TRBJ1-2 | . | . | TRBV7-8 | TGTGCCAGCAGACCCGGGCGACAGACTTCTAACTATGGCTACACCTTC | CASRPGRQTSNYGYTF
TRBJ2-7 | . | . | TRBV4-1 | TGCGCCAGCAGCCCCTTTAGTGGGCCGGGAGCGGACGAGCAGTACTTC | CASSPFSGPGADEQYF
TRBJ2-3 | TRBD2 | . | TRBV6-4 | TGTGCCAGCAGTGACTCGAGTTCCAGCGGGGGCACAGATACGCAGTATTTT | CASSDSSSSGGTDTQYF
TRBJ1-2 | TRBD1 | . | TRBV7-2 | TGTGCCAGCAGACAGACGACAGGGCTTGGTGGCTACACCTTC | CASRQTTGLGGYTF